This T cell receptor (beta chain) was obtained from a study of CD8 T cells in Susac syndrome. Concerning this clonotype itself: The antigen is undetermined.

Study results and caveats: The study recognized that its TCR sequencing and HLA analysis covered a relatively small number of individuals.

RNA, at roughly 0.45 to 1 ug, was reverse transcribed with random hexamers. TCRdb called the immunoSEQ multiplex PCR reads again in MiXCR, with one record for every CDR3 protein. The sample holds around 200,000 distinct CDR3 sequences, about 95% seen once. TCR beta was sequenced from blood CD8+ and CD4+ T cells. Both CD4+ and CD8+ T cells were negatively isolated, and TEMRA cells underwent FACS enrichment. V was trimmed by 7 bases and J by 0 bases, leaving 14 bases between them. CDR3 length: 14 amino acids. The germline CDR1 and CDR2 sequences are SQVTM and ANQGSEA. This receptor was taken from a human donor with multiple sclerosis. V usage is TRBV29-1 and J usage is TRBJ2-3; no reliable D call. Source material: CD4+ T cells from PBMCs. CDR3 protein: CSAAALTSTDTQYF. The CDR3 DNA reads TGCAGCGCCGCGGCCTTGACAAGCACAGATACGCAGTATTTT.